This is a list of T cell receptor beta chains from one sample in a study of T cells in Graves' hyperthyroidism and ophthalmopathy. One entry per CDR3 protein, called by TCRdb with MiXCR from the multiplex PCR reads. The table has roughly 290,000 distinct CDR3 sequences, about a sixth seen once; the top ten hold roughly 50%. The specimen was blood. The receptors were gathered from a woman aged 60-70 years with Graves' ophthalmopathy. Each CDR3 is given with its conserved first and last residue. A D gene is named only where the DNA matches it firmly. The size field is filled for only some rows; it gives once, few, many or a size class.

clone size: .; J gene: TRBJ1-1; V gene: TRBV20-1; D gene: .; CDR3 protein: CSARDRGGAEAFF; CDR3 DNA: TGCAGTGCTAGAGATCGGGGGGGAGCTGAAGCTTTCTTT
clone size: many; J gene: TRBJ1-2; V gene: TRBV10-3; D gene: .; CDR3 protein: CAISQGANYGYTF; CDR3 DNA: TGTGCCATCAGCCAGGGCGCTAACTATGGCTACACCTTC
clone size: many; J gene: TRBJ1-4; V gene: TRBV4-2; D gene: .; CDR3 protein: CASSLERRVTGGEKLFF; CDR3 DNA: TGTGCCAGCAGCCTTGAAAGGCGGGTTACCGGAGGGGAAAAACTGTTTTTT
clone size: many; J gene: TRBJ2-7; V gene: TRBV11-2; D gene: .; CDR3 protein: CASSPPLIPLYEQYF; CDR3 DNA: TGTGCCAGCAGCCCCCCCCTGATCCCCCTCTACGAGCAGTACTTC
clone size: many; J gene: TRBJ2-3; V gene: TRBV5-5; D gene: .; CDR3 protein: CASSFPGRTDTQYF; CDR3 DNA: TGTGCCAGCAGCTTCCCCGGGAGAACGGATACGCAGTATTTT
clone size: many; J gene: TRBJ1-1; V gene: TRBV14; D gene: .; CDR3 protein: CASSQAGGGWITEAFF; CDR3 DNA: TGTGCCAGCAGCCAAGCGGGCGGAGGGTGGATCACTGAAGCTTTCTTT
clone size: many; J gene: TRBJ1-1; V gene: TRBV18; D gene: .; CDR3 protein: CASSPQLGYGTEAFF; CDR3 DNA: TGTGCCAGCTCACCACAGTTGGGCTATGGCACTGAAGCTTTCTTT
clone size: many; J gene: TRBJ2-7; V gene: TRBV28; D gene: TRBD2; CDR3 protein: CASSLSEAGEQYF; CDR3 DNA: TGTGCCAGCAGTTTGTCGGAGGCGGGGGAGCAATACTTC
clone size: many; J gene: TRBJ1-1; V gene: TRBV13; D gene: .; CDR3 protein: CASSPQGWTEAFF; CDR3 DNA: TGTGCCAGCAGCCCACAGGGTTGGACTGAAGCTTTCTTT
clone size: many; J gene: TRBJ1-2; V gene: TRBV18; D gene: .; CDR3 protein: CASSPDRASFYGYTF; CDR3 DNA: TGTGCCAGCTCACCCGATAGGGCTTCCTTCTATGGCTACACCTTC
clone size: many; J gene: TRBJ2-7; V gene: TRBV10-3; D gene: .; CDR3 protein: CAISESIGREQYF; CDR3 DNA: TGTGCCATCAGTGAGTCGATAGGGCGAGAGCAGTACTTC
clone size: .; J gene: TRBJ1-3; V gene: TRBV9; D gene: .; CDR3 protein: CASSAVPDPGNAIYF; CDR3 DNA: TGTGCCAGCAGCGCCGTCCCGGACCCTGGAAACGCCATATATTTT
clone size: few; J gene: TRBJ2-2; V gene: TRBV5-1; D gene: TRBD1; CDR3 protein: CASSFTGGKNTGELFF; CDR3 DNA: TGCGCCAGCAGCTTTACAGGGGGGAAGAACACCGGGGAGCTGTTTTTT
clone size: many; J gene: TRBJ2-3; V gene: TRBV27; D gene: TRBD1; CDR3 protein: CASSRIHGTGQDTQYF; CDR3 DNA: TGTGCCAGCAGCAGAATCCACGGGACAGGGCAAGATACGCAGTATTTT
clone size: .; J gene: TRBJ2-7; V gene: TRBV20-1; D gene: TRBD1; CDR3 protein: CSATSTGQGAFEQYF; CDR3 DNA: TGCAGTGCTACCTCTACGGGACAGGGGGCGTTCGAGCAGTACTTC
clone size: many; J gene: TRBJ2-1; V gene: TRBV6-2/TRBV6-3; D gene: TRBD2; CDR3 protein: CASSPGGSGVVNEQFF; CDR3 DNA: TGTGCCAGCAGCCCCGGAGGTAGCGGGGTGGTGAATGAGCAGTTCTTC
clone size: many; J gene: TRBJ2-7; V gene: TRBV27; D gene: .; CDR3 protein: CASSLDGQISSYEQYF; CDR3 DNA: TGTGCCAGCAGTTTAGACGGTCAGATTAGCTCCTACGAGCAGTACTTC
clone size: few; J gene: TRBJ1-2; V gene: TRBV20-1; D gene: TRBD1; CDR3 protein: CSASRGQGEGGYTF; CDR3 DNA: TGCAGTGCTAGTAGGGGGCAGGGGGAGGGTGGCTACACCTTC
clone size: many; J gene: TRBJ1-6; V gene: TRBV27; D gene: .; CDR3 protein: CASRALGGTFSSPLHF; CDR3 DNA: TGTGCCAGCAGGGCCCTCGGGGGGACCTTTAGTTCACCCCTCCACTTT
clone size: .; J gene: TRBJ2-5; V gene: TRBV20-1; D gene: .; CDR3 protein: CSARGGGAGETQYF; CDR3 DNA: TGCAGTGCTAGGGGCGGGGGCGCGGGGGAGACCCAGTACTTC
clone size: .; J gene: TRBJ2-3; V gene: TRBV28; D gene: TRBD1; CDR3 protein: CASSLYGTASTDTQYF; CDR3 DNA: TGTGCCAGCAGTCTTTACGGGACAGCAAGCACAGATACGCAGTATTTT
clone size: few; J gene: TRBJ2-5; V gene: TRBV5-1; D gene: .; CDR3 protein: CASSSDSWFMETQYF; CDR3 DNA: TGCGCCAGCAGCTCGGACAGTTGGTTCATGGAGACCCAGTACTTC
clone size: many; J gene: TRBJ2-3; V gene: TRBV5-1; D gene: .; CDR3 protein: CASSLRGLIGDTQYF; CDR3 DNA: TGCGCCAGCAGCTTGCGGGGGTTGATTGGAGATACGCAGTATTTT
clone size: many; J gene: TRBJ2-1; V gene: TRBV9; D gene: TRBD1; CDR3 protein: CASSVGGTGGNEQFF; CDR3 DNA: TGTGCCAGCAGCGTAGGAGGGACAGGGGGCAATGAGCAGTTCTTC
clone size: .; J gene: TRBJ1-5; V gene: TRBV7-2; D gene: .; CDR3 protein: CASSFNQLYNQPQHF; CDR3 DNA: TGTGCCAGCAGCTTTAATCAACTTTACAATCAGCCCCAGCATTTT